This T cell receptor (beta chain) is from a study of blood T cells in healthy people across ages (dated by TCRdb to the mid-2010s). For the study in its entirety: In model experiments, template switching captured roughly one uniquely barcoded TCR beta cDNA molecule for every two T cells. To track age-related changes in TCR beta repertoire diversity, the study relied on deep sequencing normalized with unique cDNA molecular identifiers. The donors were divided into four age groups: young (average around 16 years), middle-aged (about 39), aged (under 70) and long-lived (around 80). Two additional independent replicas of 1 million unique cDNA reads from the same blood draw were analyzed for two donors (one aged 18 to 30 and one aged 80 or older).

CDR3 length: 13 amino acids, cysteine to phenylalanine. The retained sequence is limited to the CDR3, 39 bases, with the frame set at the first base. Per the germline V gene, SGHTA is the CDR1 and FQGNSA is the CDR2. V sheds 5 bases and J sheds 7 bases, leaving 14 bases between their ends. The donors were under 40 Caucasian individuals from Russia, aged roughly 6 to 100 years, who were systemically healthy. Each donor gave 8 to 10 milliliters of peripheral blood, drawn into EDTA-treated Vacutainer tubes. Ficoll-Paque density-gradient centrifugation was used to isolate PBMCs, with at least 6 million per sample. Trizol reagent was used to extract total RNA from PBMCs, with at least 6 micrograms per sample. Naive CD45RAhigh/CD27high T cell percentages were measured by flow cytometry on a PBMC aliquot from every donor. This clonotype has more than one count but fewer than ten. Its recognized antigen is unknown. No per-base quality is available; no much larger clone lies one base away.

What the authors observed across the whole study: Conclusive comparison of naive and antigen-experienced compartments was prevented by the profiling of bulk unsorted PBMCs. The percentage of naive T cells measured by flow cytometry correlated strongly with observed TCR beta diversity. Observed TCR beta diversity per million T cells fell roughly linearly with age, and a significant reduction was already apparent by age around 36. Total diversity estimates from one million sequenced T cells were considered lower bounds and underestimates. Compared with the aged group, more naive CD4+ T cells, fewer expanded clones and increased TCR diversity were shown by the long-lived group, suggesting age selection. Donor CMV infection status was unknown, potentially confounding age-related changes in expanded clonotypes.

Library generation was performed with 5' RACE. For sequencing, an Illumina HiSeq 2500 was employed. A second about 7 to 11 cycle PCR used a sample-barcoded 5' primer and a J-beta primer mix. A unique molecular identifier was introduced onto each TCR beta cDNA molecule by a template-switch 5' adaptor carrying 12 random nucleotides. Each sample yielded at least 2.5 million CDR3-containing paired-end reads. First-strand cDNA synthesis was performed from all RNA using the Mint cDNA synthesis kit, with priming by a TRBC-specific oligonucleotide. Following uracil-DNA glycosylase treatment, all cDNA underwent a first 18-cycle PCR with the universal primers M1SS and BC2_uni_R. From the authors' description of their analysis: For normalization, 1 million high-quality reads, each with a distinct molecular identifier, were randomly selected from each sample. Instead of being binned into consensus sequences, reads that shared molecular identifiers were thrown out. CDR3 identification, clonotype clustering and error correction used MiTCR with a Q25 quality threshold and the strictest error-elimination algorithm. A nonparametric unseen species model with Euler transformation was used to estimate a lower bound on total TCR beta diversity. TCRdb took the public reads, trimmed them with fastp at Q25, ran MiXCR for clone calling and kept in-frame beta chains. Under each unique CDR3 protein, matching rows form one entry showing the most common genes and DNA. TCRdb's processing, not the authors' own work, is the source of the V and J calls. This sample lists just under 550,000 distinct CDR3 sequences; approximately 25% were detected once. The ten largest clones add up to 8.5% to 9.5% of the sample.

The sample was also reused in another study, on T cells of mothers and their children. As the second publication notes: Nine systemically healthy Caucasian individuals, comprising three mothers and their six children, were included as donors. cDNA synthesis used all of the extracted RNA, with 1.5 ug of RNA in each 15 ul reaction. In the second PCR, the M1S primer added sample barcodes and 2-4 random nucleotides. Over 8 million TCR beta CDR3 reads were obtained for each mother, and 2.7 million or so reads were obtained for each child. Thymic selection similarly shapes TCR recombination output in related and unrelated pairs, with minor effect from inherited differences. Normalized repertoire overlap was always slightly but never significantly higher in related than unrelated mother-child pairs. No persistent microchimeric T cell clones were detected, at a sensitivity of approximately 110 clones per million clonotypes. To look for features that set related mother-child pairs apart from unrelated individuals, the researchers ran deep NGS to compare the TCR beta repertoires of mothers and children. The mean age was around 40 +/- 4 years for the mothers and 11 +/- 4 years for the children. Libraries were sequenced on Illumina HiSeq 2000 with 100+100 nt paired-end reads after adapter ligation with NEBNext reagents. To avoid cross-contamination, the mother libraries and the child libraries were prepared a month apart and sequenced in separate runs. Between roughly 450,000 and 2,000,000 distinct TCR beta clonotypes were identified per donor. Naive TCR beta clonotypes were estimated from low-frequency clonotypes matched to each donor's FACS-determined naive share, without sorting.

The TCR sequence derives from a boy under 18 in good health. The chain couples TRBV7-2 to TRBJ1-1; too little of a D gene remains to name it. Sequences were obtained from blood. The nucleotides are TGTGCCAGCAGCCGGACCCGAGGTAGTGAAGCTTTCTTT. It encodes CASSRTRGSEAFF.